This T cell receptor beta chain was recovered during a study of blood T cell repertoires in COVID-19. Study processing details: Reference gene primer amplification in the assay estimated nucleated cell counts. Only in-frame clones appear in the TCRdb table, and some are missing; sequencing was by immunoSEQ multiplex PCR. That table is the source of V, J and clone size, and D and trimming were worked out from the DNA. Here the sample spans roughly 380,000 clones, approximately 89% being singletons. This clone appeared a single time. This TCR derives from a woman aged 55-75 years with COVID-19, enrolled during active disease. The specimen sequenced was peripheral blood.

The CDR3 here is CASSLEPGLGSYEQYF. In DNA, the CDR3 is TGCGCCAGCAGCTTGGAGCCAGGACTCGGCTCCTACGAGCAGTACTTC. The chain combines TRBV5-1 with TRBJ2-7; the D gene is possibly TRBD2 (5 bases). Germline assignment: CDR1 SGHRS and CDR2 YFSETQ. V was shortened by 0 bases and J by 0 bases, with 13 bases between the two germline ends. The CDR3 sequence is 16 residues long.